This TCR beta chain was captured in a study of shared clonotypes between healthy human individuals. About this clone itself: The antigen remains undetermined.

The ends were cut back, 5 bases at V and 5 bases at J, with 15 bases in the middle. In germline, CDR1 is MNHNS, CDR2 SASEGT. The CDR3 length is 14 residues. Sequencing used immunoSEQ multiplex PCR; TCRdb keeps in-frame clones, though not all of them. The sample has some 2.1 million clones, approximately 95% seen once. Naive CD8 populations comprised CD45RO-negative cells positively selected for CCR7, excluding terminally differentiated effector memory CD45RA+ cells. The study drew its donors from healthy HIV-negative adults without recent acute infections or vaccinations. General study points: Tissue TCR repertoires likely differ from these blood-only repertoires.

The chain combines TRBV6-1 with TRBJ1-2; tentative D call: TRBD1 (5 bases). The sequence was collected from a man aged 18 to 30 in good health. The sample was naive CD8+ T cells sorted from blood. The CDR3 protein is CASSSPGGEYGYTF. The CDR3 nucleotides read TGTGCCAGCAGTTCGCCGGGGGGAGAGTATGGCTACACCTTC.